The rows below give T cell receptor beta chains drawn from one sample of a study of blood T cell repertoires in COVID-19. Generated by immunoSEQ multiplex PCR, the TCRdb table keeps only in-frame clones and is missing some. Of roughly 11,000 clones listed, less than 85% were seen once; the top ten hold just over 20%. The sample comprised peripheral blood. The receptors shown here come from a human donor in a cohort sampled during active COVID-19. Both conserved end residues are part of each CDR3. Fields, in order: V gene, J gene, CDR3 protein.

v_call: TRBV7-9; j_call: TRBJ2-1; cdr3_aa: CASTQVGTGEYEQFF
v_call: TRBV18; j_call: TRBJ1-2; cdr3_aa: CASSRGGMEYGYTF
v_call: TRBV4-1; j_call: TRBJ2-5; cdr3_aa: CASSRRLWAGVAQYF
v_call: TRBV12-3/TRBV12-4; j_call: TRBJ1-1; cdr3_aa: CASSLRGGAFF
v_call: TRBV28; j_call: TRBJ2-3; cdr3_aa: CASSLAAGGFTQYF
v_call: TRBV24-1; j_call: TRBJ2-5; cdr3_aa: CATHSGQVRETQYF
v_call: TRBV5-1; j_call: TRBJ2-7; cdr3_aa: CASSWANPDSYEQYF
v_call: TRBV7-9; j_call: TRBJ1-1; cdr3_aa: CASSLALGGTEAFF
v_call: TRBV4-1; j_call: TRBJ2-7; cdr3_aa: CASSQAPTLQEQYF
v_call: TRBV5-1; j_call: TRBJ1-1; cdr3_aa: CASRIEQGEAFF